The following is a T cell receptor beta chain sequence with its context. In the study's own analysis: For nucleated cells, counts were estimated from reference gene primer amplification. The repertoire was sequenced with immunoSEQ multiplex PCR; TCRdb's copy has only in-frame clones and lacks some. That table supplies the V and J calls and clone size; D and trimming were determined from the DNA. In the table there are 150,000 to 200,000 clones, 84% of which are singletons. Study members were between roughly 18 and 89 years old and lived in 20 to 30 US regions. Clinical history as reported by participants underpinned cohort assignment. This record comes from a study of blood T cell repertoires in COVID-19. The V segment lost 4 bases and the J segment 4 bases; nucleotides outside the gene matches: 7. CDR3 length: 15 amino acids. CDR1 SGHNT and CDR2 YYREEE come from the germline V gene (reference sequence).

The receptor was derived from a woman aged 25 to 45 who had been exposed to COVID-19. The specimen sequenced was PBMCs or T cells enriched from blood (not recorded which). The chain joins TRBV5-4 to TRBJ2-1, with 8 bases fitting TRBD1. The DNA of the CDR3 is TGTGCCAGCAGCGCCGGGACAGGCACTTACAATGAGCAGTTCTTC. Protein: CASSAGTGTYNEQFF.